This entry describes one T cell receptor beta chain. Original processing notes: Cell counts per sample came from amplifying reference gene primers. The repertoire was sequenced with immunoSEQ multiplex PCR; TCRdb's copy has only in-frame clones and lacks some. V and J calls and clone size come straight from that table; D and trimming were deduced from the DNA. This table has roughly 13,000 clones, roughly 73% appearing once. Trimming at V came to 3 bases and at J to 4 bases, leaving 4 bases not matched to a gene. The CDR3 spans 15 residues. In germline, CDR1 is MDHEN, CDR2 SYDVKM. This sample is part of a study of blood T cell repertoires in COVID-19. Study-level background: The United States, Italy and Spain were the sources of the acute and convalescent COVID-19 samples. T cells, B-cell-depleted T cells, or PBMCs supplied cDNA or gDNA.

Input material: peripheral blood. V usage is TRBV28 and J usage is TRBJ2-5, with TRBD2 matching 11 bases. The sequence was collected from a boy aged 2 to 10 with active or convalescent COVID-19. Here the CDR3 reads CASSFLAGGRETQYF. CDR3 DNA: TGTGCCAGCAGTTTTCTAGCGGGAGGCAGAGAGACCCAGTACTTC.